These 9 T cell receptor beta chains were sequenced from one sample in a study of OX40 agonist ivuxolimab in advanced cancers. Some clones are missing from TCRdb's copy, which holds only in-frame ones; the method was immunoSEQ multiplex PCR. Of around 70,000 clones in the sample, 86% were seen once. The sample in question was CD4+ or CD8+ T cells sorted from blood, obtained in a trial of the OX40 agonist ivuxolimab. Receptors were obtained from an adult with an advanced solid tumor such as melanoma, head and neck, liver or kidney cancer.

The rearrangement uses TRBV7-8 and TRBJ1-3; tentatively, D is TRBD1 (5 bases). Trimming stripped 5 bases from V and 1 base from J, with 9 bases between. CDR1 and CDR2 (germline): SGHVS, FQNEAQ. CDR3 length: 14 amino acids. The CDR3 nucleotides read TGTGCCAGCAGCCTTAGACAGTCTGGAAACACCATATATTTT. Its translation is CASSLRQSGNTIYF.

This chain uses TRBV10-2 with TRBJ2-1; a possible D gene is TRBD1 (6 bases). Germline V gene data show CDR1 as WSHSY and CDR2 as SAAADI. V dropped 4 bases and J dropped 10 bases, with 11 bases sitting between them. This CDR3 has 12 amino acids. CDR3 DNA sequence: TGCGCCAGCAGTGGGGGGCTGCGCGAGCAGTTCTTC. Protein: CASSGGLREQFF.

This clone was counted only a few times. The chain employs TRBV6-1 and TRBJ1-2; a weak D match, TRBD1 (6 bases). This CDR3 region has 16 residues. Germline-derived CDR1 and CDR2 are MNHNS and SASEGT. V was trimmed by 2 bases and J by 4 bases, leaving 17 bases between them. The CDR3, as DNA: TGTGCCAGCAGTGAAAGTCGGTCAGGGGTTCGCTATGGCTACACCTTC. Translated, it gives CASSESRSGVRYGYTF.

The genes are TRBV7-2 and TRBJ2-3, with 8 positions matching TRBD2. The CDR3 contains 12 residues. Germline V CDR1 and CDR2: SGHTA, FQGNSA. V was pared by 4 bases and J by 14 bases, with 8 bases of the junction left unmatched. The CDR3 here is CASSSVAGRGYF. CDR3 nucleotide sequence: TGTGCCAGCAGCTCAGTAGCGGGAAGGGGGTATTTT.

The DNA for the CDR3 is TGTGCCAGCAGGACGACAGGGTCTTTATTTTCACCCCTCCACTTT. Its protein is CASRTTGSLFSPLHF. The V gene is TRBV11-2, the J gene TRBJ1-6; TRBD1 matches at 7 bases. Germline V gene lookup returns CDR1 SGHAT and CDR2 FQNNGV. Losses at the gene ends were 6 bases for V and 9 bases for J; bases not matched to a gene: 11. The CDR3 runs 15 residues.

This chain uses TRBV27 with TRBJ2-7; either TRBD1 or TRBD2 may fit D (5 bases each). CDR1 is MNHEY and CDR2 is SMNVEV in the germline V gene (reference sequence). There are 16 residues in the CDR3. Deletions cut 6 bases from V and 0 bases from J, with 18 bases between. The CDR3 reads CASSRAGTVSSYEQYF. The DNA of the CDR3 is TGTGCCAGCAGCCGCGCCGGGACGGTTAGCTCCTACGAGCAGTACTTC.

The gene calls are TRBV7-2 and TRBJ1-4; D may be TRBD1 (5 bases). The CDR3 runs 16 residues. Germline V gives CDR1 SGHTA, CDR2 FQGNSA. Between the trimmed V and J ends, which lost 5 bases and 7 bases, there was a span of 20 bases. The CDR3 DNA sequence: TGTGCCAGCAGCCCGGCCATGTACGGGGGGATTGAAAAACTGTTTTTT. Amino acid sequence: CASSPAMYGGIEKLFF.

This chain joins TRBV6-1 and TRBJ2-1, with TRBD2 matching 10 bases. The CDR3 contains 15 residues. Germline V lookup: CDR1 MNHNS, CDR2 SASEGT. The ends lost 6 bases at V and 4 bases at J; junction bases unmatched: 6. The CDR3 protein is CASRPLAGGYNEQFF. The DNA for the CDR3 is TGTGCCAGCAGGCCATTAGCGGGGGGATACAATGAGCAGTTCTTC.

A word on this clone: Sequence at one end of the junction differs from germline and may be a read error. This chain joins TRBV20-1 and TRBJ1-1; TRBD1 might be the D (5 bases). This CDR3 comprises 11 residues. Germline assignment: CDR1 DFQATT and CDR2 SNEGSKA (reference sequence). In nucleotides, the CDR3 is TGCAGTGCTAGAGATAACCAGGGCCACCAATTT. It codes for CSARDNQGHQF.